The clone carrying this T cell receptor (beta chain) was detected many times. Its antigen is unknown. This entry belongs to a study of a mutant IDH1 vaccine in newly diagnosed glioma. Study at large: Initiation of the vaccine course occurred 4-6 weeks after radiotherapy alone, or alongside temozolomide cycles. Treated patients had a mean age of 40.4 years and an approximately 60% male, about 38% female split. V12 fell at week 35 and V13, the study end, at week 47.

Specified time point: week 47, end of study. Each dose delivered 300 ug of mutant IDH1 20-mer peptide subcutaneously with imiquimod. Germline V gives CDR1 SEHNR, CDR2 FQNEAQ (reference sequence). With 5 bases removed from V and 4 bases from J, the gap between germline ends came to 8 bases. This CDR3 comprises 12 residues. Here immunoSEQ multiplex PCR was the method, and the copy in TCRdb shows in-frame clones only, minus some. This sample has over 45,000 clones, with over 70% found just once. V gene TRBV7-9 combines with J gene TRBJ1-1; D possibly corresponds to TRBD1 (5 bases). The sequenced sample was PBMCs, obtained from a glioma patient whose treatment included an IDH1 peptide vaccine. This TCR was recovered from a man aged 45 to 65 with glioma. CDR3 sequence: CASSGAFTEAFF. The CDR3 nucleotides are TGTGCCAGCAGCGGGGCGTTCACTGAAGCTTTCTTT.